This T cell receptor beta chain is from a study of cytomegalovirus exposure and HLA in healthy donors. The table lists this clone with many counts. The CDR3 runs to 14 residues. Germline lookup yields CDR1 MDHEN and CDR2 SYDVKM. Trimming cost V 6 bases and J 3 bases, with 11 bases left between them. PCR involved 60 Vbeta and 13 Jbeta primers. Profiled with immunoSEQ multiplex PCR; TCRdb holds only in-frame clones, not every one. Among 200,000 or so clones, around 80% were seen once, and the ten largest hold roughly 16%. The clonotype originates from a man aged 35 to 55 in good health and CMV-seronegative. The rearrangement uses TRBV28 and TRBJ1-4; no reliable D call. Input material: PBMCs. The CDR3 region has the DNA TGTGCCAGCAGGGTCAGGCTGGCTAATGAAAAACTGTTTTTT. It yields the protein CASRVRLANEKLFF.